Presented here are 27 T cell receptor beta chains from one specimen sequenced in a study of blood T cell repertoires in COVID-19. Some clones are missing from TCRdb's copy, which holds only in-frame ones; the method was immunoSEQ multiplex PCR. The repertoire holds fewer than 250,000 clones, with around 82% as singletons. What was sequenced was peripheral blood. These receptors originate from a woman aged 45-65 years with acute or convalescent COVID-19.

DNA of the CDR3: TGTGCCAGTAGTATAGTCGGGGCGGGAGGGCAGTATTTT. Amino acid sequence: CASSIVGAGGQYF. The chain joins TRBV19 to TRBJ2-3; 8 bases map to TRBD2. Germline trimming cut 1 base from V and 11 bases from J; bases unmatched to any gene: 5. The germline V gene has CDR1 LNHDA and CDR2 SQIVND (reference sequence). The CDR3 has 13 residues.

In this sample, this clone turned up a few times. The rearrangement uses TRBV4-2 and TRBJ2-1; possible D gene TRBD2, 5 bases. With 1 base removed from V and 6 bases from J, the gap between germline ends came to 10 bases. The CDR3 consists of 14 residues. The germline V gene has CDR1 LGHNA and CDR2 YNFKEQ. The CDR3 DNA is TGTGCCAGCAGCCAAGTATCTGGAGGCAATGAGCAGTTCTTC. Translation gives CASSQVSGGNEQFF.

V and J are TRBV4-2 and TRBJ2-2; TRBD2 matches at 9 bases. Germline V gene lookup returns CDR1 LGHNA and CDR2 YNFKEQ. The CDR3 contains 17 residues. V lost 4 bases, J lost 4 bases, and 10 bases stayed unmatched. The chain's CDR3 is CASSLGAGGGPTGELFF. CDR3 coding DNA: TGTGCCAGCAGCCTTGGAGCGGGAGGAGGCCCCACCGGGGAGCTGTTTTTT.

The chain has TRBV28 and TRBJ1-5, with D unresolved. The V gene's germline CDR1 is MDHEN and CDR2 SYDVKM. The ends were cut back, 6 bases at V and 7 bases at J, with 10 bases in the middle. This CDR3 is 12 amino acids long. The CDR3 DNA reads TGTGCCAGCAGGCTCATGCAGCAGCCCCAGCATTTT. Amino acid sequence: CASRLMQQPQHF.

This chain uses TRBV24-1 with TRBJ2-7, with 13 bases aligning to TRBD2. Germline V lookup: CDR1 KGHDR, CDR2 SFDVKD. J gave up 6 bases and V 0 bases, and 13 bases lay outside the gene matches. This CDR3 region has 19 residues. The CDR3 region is CATSDLKLAGGPRCGEQYF. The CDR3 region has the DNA TGTGCCACCAGTGATTTGAAACTAGCGGGAGGGCCCCGCTGCGGCGAGCAGTACTTC.

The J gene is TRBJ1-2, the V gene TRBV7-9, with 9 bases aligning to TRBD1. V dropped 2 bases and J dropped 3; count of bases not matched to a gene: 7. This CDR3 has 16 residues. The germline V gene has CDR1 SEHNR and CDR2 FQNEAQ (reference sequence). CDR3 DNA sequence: TGTGCCAGCAGCTTACTGGGGACAGGGAGGCACTATGGCTACACCTTC. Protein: CASSLLGTGRHYGYTF.

CDR3 DNA: TGTGCCAGTAGGGGGGGGCCCGGCATGAACACTGAAGCTTTCTTT. Translating it yields CASRGGPGMNTEAFF. This chain uses TRBV19 with TRBJ1-1; perhaps TRBD1 as D (6 bases). This CDR3 is 15 amino acids long. The germline V and J ends were trimmed by 6 bases and 0 bases, with 14 bases remaining between them. Germline CDR1 LNHDA, CDR2 SQIVND (reference sequence). Full variable domain (outside the CDR3, taken from reference TRBV19 and TRBJ1-1): DGGITQSPKYLFRKEGQNVTLSCEQNLNHDAMYWYRQDPGQGLRLIYYSQIVNDFQKGDIAEGYSVSREKKESFPLTVTSAQKNPTAFYLCASRGGPGMNTEAFFGQGTRLTVV.

The CDR3 reads CSVRGHGEAFF. In DNA form, the CDR3 reads TGCAGTGTCAGGGGGCATGGGGAGGCTTTCTTT. The V call is TRBV20-1, the J call TRBJ1-1; TRBD1 matches at 8 bases. Germline V gene sequence: CDR1 DFQATT, CDR2 SNEGSKA (reference sequence). CDR3 length equals 11 residues. J was trimmed by 11 bases and V by 7 bases; bases with no gene match: 9.

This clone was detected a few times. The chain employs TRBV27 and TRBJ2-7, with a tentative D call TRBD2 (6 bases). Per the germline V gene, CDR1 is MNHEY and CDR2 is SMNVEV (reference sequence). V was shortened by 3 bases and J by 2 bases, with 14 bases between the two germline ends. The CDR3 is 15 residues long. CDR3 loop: CASSFSRGAAYEQYF. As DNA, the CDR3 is TGTGCCAGCAGTTTTTCCCGCGGGGCAGCCTACGAGCAGTACTTC.

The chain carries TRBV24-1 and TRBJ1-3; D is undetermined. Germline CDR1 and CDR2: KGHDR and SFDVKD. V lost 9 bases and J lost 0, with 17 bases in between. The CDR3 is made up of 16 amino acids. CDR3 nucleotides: TGTGCCACCGACCCGCCGACAAGGTACTCTGGAAACACCATATATTTT. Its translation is CATDPPTRYSGNTIYF.

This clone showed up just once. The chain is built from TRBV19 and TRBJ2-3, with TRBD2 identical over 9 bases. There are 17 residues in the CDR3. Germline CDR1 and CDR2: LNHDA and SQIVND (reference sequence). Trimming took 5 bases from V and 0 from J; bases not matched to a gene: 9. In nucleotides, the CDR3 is TGTGCCAGTAGTGCATCGACTACTAGCGGGAGCACAGATACGCAGTATTTT. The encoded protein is CASSASTTSGSTDTQYF.

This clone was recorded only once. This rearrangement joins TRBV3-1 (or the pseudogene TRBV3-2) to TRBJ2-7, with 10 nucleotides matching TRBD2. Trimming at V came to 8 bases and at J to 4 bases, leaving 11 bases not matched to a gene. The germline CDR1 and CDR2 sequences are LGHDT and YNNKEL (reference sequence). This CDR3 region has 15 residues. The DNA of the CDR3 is TGTGCCAGCGGTAAATTAGGACTAGCGGAGTACGAGCAGTACTTC. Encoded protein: CASGKLGLAEYEQYF.

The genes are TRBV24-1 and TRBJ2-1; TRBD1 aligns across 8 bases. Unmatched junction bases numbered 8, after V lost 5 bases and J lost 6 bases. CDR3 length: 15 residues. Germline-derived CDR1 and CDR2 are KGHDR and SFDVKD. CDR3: CATSAPDREGNEQFF. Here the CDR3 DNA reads TGTGCCACCAGTGCCCCGGACAGGGAAGGCAATGAGCAGTTCTTC.

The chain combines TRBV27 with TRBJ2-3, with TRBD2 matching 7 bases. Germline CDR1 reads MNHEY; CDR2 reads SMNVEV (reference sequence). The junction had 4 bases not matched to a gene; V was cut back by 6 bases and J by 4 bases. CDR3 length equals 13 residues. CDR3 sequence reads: CASSAGVSDTQYF. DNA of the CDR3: TGTGCCAGCAGCGCGGGAGTATCAGATACGCAGTATTTT.

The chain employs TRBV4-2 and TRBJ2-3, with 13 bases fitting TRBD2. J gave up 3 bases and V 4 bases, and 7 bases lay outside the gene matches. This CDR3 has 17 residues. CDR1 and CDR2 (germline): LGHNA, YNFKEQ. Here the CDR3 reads CASSLRRTSGSTDTQYF. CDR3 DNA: TGTGCCAGCAGCCTGCGCCGGACTAGCGGGAGTACAGATACGCAGTATTTT.

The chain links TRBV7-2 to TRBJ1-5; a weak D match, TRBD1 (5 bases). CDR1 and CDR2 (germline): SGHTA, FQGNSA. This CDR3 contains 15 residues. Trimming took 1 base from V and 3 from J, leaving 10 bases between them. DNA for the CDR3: TGTGCCAGCAGCTTAGAAGGACACGTCAATCAGCCCCAGCATTTT. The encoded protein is CASSLEGHVNQPQHF.

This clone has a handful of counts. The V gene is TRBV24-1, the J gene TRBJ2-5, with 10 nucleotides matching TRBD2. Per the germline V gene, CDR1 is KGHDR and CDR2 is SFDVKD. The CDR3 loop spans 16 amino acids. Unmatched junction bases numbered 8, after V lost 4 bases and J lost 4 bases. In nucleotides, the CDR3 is TGTGCCACCAGTGACCCCGGACTAGCGGCGGGAGAGACCCAGTACTTC. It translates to CATSDPGLAAGETQYF.

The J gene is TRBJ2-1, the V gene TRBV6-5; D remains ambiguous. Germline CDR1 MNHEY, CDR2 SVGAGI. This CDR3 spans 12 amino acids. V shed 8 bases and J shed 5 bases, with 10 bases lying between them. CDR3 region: CASCLLNNEQFF. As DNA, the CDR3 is TGTGCCAGCTGCTTACTCAACAATGAGCAGTTCTTC.

Written as DNA, the CDR3 is TGCGCCAGCAGCTTAGGGGAGGGGTACTCTGGAAACACCATATATTTT. Translation: CASSLGEGYSGNTIYF. The genes are TRBV5-1 and TRBJ1-3; a weak D match, TRBD1 (5 bases). The CDR3 has 16 residues. V shed 2 bases and J shed 0 bases, with 12 bases lying between them. Germline assignment: CDR1 SGHRS and CDR2 YFSETQ. Complete variable domain (other parts from reference TRBV5-1 and TRBJ1-3): KAGVTQTPRYLIKTRGQQVTLSCSPISGHRSVSWYQQTPGQGLQFLFEYFSETQRNKGNFPGRFSGRQFSNSRSEMNVSTLELGDSALYLCASSLGEGYSGNTIYFGEGSWLTVV.

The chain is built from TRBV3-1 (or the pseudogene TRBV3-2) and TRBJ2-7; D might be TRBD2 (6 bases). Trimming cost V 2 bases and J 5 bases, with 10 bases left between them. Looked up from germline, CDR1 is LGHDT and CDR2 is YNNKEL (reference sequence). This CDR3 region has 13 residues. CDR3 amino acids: CASSQMSGDEQYF. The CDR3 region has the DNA TGTGCCAGCAGCCAAATGTCGGGGGACGAGCAGTACTTC.

CDR3 DNA sequence: TGTGCCAGCAGTGAATTGGGGGGGGGTTGGACTGAAGCTTTCTTT. Protein: CASSELGGGWTEAFF. This chain joins TRBV6-1 and TRBJ1-1; D perhaps matches TRBD1 (5 bases). V was cut by 2 bases and J by 5 bases, with 15 bases left in between. Per germline, CDR1 MNHNS and CDR2 SASEGT. The length of the CDR3 is 15 residues.

CDR3 in amino acids: CSALTAGLAFF. Here the CDR3 DNA reads TGCAGTGCCCTGACGGCAGGTTTGGCTTTCTTT. The chain employs TRBV20-1 and TRBJ1-1; D not resolved. This CDR3 spans 11 amino acids. V lost 6 bases and J 11 bases, leaving 16 bases between the germline ends. Germline V gene lookup returns CDR1 DFQATT and CDR2 SNEGSKA (reference sequence).

Here the CDR3 DNA reads TGTGCCAGCAGGCTGGAGACAGGGCCAAATGAGCAGTTCTTC. Residues: CASRLETGPNEQFF. V is TRBV7-9 and J is TRBJ2-1; 7 nucleotides agree with TRBD1. After removal of 6 bases from V and 7 bases from J, the junction contained 9 bases not matched to a gene. CDR3 length: 14 amino acids. Germline V gene lookup returns CDR1 SEHNR and CDR2 FQNEAQ (reference sequence).

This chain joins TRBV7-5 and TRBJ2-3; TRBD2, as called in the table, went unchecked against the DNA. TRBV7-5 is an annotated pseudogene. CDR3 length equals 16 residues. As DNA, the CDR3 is TGTGCCAGAAGCCGAAGCGGGAGGACCTGCACAGATACGCAGTATTTT. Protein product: CARSRSGRTCTDTQYF.

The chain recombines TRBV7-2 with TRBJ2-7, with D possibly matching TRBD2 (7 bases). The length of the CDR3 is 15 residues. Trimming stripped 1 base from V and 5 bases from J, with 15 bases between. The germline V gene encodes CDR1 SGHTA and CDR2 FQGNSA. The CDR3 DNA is TGTGCCAGCAGCTTAGGCGGAGGGGGGGGCGACGAGCAGTACTTC. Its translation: CASSLGGGGGDEQYF.

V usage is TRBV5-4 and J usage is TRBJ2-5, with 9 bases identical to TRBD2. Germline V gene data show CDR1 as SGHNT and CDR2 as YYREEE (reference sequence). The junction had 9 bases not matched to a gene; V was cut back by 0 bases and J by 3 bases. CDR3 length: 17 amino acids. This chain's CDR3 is CASSLANAGGLKETQYF. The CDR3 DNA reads TGTGCCAGCAGCTTGGCCAACGCGGGAGGGCTAAAAGAGACCCAGTACTTC.

Written as DNA, the CDR3 is TGTGCCAGCAGTCCGGGGACAGGGGGACGGGCAGATACGCAGTATTTT. It codes for CASSPGTGGRADTQYF. The chain couples TRBV28 to TRBJ2-3; 11 bases align to TRBD1. Trimming at V came to 5 bases and at J to 4 bases, leaving 8 bases not matched to a gene. CDR1 MDHEN and CDR2 SYDVKM come from the germline V gene. This CDR3 contains 16 residues.